This TCR beta chain emerged from a study of OX40 agonist ivuxolimab in advanced cancers. As for the study in general: With ivuxolimab, an agonistic anti-OX40 (CD134) antibody, patients were treated. Prior checkpoint blockade (anti-PD-1, anti-PD-L1 or anti-CTLA-4) was permitted; less than 45% had it.

The CDR3 totals 15 residues. The V and J ends lost 6 bases and 7 bases respectively, with 18 bases between them. CDR1 is SNHLY, CDR2 FYNNEI, per germline. Sequencing was performed with immunoSEQ multiplex PCR; in TCRdb, only in-frame clones are kept and a portion is missing. The top ten hold 2% to 3% of the sample, which has roughly 53,000 clones, about four fifths seen once. The TCR was taken from an adult with an advanced solid tumor such as melanoma, head and neck, liver or kidney cancer. The V and J genes are TRBV2 and TRBJ1-4, with D uncertain. The sequenced sample was CD4+ or CD8+ T cells sorted from blood, obtained in a trial of the OX40 agonist ivuxolimab. The CDR3 is CASSRVRTVGEKLFF. The CDR3 nucleotides read TGTGCCAGCAGCCGAGTCCGGACCGTGGGTGAAAAACTGTTTTTT.